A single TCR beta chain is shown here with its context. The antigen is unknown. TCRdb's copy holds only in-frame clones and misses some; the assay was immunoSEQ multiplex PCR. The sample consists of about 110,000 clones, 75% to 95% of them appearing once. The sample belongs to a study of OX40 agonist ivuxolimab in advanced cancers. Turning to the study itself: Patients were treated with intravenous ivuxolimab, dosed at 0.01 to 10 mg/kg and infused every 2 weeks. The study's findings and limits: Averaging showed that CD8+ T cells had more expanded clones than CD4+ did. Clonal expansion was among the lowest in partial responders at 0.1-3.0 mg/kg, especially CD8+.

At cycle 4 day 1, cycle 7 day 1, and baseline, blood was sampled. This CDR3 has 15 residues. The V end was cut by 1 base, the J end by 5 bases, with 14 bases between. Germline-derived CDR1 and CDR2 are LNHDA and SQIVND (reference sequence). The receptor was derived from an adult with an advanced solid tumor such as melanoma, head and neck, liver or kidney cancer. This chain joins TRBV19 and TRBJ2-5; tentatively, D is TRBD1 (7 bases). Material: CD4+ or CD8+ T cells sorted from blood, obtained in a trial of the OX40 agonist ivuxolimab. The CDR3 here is CASSIGYRGGETQYF. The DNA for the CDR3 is TGTGCCAGTAGTATAGGCTACAGGGGAGGCGAGACCCAGTACTTC.